A single sample is the source of the 7 T cell receptor beta chains below, sequenced in a study of post-analysis software for immune sequencing data. Regarding the study as a whole: Several TRBV segments were more frequent in patients than controls; TRBV5-6, TRBV5-1 and TRBV20-1 belonged to this group.

No antigen has been identified for these receptors. Tagging with unique molecular identifiers was a feature of the TCR beta cDNA libraries. From the PCR reads, TCRdb called clonotypes with MiXCR, one entry per CDR3 protein. The data hold hundreds of thousands of distinct CDR3 sequences, with about 60% observed a single time. The sequenced sample was blood. The receptors were gathered from a girl aged 2-10 years with multiple sclerosis.

The chain combines TRBV15 with TRBJ2-7; D possibly corresponds to TRBD1 (6 bases). Germline V gene sequence: CDR1 LNHNV, CDR2 YYDKDF (reference sequence). V lost 1 base and J 4 bases, leaving 20 bases between the germline ends. The CDR3 spans 17 residues. The CDR3 DNA is TGTGCCACCAGCAGAGCAGGGGAGACTGCCCGCCCTTACGAGCAGTACTTC. Amino acids: CATSRAGETARPYEQYF.

This clonotype occurred once. V is TRBV29-1 and J is TRBJ2-3; D may be TRBD1 (5 bases). Germline assignment: CDR1 SQVTM and CDR2 ANQGSEA. The CDR3 loop spans 13 amino acids. Trimming shortened V by 4 bases and J by 2 bases, and 10 bases separated the two germline ends. Written as DNA, the CDR3 is TGCAGCGTTGTGCCGGACAACACAGATACGCAGTATTTT. This sequence encodes CSVVPDNTDTQYF.

The chain uses TRBV20-1 and TRBJ2-1; TRBD2 matches at 10 bases. With V trimmed by 3 bases and J by 7 bases, 9 bases remained unmatched. CDR3 length equals 15 residues. Germline CDR1 DFQATT, CDR2 SNEGSKA (reference sequence). The CDR3 region has the DNA TGCAGTGCTAGCTCTAGCGGGAGCTTAGGGAATGAGCAGTTCTTC. It is translated as CSASSSGSLGNEQFF.

The J gene is TRBJ2-5, the V gene TRBV29-1, with TRBD1 matching over 9 bases. The DNA end lines up better with TRBJ2-7; the J call may be wrong. This CDR3 contains 13 residues. CDR1 is SQVTM and CDR2 is ANQGSEA in the germline V gene. The CDR3 reads CSVAGGQGYEQYF. CDR3 in DNA: TGCAGCGTTGCTGGGGGACAGGGCTACGAGCAGTACTTC.

The chain joins TRBV29-1 to TRBJ2-1, with 11 bases lining up with TRBD1. Germline CDR1 is SQVTM and CDR2 is ANQGSEA. This CDR3 comprises 14 residues. In DNA form, the CDR3 reads TGCTGCGCCACAGTGGGACAGGGGGACAATGAGCAGTTCTTC. This codes for CCATVGQGDNEQFF.

This sequence joins TRBV2 and TRBJ1-5, with D tentatively TRBD1 (5 bases). Germline V gene sequence: CDR1 SNHLY, CDR2 FYNNEI. Deletions cut 10 bases from V and 4 bases from J, with 14 bases between. CDR3 length: 13 amino acids. The CDR3 protein is CATKPGRNQPQHF. The CDR3 DNA follows: TGTGCCACCAAACCGGGGCGGAATCAGCCCCAGCATTTT.

The V call is TRBV5-1, the J call TRBJ2-3; 8 nucleotides match TRBD2. The CDR3 contains 16 residues. Trimming took 6 bases from V and 1 from J; bases not matched to a gene: 10. The germline V gene has CDR1 SGHRS and CDR2 YFSETQ. CDR3 DNA: TGCGCCAGCACAACAGTCGAAGCGGGAGGCACAGATACGCAGTATTTT. It is translated as CASTTVEAGGTDTQYF.